A single T cell receptor (beta chain) is shown here with its context. The entry originates in a study of CD8 T cells in Susac syndrome. An amount of RNA that ranged from roughly 0.45 to 1 ug was reverse transcribed with random hexamers. Across 54 Vbeta and 13 Jbeta, immunoSEQ multiplex PCR amplified TCR beta CDR3. TCRdb processed the immunoSEQ multiplex PCR reads anew with MiXCR; each CDR3 protein has one entry. Of 250,000 to 300,000 distinct CDR3 sequences in the sample, 85% are singletons; the top ten hold around 0.2%. Germline loops: CDR1 LGHDT, CDR2 YNNKEL (reference sequence). The CDR3 extends over 16 amino acids. Trimming pared 0 bases from V and 2 bases from J, leaving 13 bases between.

The sequencing sample was made of CD8+ T cells from PBMCs. The receptor was derived from a human donor with multiple sclerosis. The chain is built from TRBV3-1 and TRBJ2-5; possible D gene TRBD1, 5 bases. The CDR3 bases are TGTGCCAGCAGCCAAGACGGCAGGGCGCTACAAGAGACCCAGTACTTC. Translating it yields CASSQDGRALQETQYF.